This T cell receptor beta chain was sequenced in a study of cytomegalovirus exposure and HLA in healthy donors. Study-level information: Counted in an early data release were 85 million or so unique TCRs from HLA-typed donors.

This CDR3 contains 15 residues. V lost 7 bases and J lost 4, with 17 bases in between. Germline CDR1 reads MNHNY; CDR2 reads SVGAGI (reference sequence). PCR amplification relied on 60 Vbeta primers (plus 13 Jbeta primers). Assay: immunoSEQ multiplex PCR; the TCRdb copy retains only in-frame clones and omits some. The sample holds 250,000 or so clones, approximately 87% seen once. Material: PBMCs. The sequence was collected from a human donor in good health. The chain has TRBV6-6 and TRBJ1-3; no clear D gene. CDR3 DNA sequence: TGTGCCAGCACCTTAGAGCAGGTCCCGGGAAACACCATATATTTT. Its translation is CASTLEQVPGNTIYF.